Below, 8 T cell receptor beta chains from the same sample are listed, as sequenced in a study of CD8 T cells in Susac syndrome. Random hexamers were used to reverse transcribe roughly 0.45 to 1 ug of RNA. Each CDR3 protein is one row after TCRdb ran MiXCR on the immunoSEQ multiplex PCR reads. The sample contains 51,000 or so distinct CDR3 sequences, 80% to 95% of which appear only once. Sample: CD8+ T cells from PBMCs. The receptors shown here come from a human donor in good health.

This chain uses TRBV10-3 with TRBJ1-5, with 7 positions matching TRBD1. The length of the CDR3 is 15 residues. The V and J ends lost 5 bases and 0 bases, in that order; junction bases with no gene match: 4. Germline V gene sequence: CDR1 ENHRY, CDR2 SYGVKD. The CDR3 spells CAISLTGNSNQPQHF. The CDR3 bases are TGTGCCATCAGTTTGACAGGGAATAGCAATCAGCCCCAGCATTTT.

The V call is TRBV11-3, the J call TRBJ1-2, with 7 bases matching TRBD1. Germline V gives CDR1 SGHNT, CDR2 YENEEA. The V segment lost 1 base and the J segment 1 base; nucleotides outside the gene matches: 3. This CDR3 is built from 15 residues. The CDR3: CASSLGQGLNYGYTF. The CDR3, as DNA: TGTGCCAGCAGCTTAGGACAGGGCCTTAACTATGGCTACACCTTC.

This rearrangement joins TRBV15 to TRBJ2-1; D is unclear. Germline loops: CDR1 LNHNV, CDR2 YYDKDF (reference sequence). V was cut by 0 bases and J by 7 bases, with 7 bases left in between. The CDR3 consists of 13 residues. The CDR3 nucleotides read TGTGCCACCAGCAGAGAGTCGAAGAATGAGCAGTTCTTC. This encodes CATSRESKNEQFF.

The chain's CDR3 is CASSYNGYTF. The CDR3 DNA reads as TGTGCCAGCAGCTATAATGGCTACACCTTC. The gene calls are TRBV7-9 and TRBJ1-2; no clear D. Trimming left V 4 bases short and J 6 bases short, with 3 bases between. Germline V gene lookup returns CDR1 SEHNR and CDR2 FQNEAQ (reference sequence). This CDR3 is 10 amino acids long.

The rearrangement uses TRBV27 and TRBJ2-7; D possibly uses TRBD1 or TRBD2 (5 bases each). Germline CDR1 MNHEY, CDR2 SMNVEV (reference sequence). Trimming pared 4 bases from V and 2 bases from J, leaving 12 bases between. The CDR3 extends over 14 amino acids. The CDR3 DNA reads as TGTGCCAGCAGTTGGACGGGACGGACCTACGAGCAGTACTTC. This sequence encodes CASSWTGRTYEQYF.

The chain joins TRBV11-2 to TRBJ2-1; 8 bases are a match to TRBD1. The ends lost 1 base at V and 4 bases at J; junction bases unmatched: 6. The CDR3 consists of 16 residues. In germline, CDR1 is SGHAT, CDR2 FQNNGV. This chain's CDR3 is CASSLVWDRLYNEQFF. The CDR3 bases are TGTGCCAGCAGCTTAGTTTGGGACAGGCTATACAATGAGCAGTTCTTC.

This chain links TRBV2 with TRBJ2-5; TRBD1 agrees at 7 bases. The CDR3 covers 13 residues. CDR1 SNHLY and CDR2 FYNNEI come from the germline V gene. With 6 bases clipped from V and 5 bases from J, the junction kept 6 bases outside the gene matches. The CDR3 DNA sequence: TGTGCCAGCAGAAGACAGGGACAGGAGACCCAGTACTTC. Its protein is CASRRQGQETQYF.

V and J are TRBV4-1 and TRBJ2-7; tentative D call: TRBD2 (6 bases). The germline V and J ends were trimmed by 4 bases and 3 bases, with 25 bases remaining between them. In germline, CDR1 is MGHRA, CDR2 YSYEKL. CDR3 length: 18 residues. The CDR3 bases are TGCGCCAGCAGCCTTGAGCTAGCGAACCCCCCTATTTACTACGAGCAGTACTTC. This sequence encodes CASSLELANPPIYYEQYF.